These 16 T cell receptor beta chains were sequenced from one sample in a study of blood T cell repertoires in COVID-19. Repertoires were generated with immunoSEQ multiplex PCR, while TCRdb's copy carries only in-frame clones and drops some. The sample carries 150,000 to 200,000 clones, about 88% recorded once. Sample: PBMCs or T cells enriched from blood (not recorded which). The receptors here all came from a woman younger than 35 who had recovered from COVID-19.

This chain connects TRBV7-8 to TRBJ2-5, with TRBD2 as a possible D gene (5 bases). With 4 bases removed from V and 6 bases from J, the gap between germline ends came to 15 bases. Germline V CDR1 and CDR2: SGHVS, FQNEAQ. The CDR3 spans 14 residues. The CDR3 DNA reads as TGTGCCAGCAGCTCGAGGGATGTATTAAAGACCCAGTACTTC. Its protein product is CASSSRDVLKTQYF.

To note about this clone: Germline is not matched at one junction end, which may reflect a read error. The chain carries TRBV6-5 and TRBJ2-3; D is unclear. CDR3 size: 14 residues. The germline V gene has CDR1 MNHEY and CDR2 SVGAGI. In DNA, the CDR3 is TGTGCCAGCAGTGACTCAGGAGCCACAGATACGCAGTATTTT. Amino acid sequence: CASSDSGATDTQYF.

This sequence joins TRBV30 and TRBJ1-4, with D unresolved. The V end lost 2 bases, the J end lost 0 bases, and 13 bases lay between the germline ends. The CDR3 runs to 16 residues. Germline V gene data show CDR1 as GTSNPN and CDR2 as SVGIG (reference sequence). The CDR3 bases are TGTGCCTGGAGTTTCTTACGCCCGGCAACTAATGAAAAACTGTTTTTT. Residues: CAWSFLRPATNEKLFF.

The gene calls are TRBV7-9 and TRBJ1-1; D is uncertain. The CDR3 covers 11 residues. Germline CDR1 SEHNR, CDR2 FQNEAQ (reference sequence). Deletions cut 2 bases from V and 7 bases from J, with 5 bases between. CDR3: CASSLFYEAFF. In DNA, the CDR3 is TGTGCCAGCAGCTTATTCTATGAAGCTTTCTTT.

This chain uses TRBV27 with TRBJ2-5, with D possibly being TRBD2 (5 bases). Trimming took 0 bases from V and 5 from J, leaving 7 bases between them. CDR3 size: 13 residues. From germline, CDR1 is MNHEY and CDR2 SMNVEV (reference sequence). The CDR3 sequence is CASSLSSVETQYF. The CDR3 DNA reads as TGTGCCAGCAGTTTATCTAGCGTGGAGACCCAGTACTTC.

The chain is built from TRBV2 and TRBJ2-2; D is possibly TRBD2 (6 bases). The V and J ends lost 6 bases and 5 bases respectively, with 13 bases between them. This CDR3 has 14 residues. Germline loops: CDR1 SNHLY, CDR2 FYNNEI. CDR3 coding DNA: TGTGCCAGCAGGAGAACTAGCAGTACCGGGGAGCTGTTTTTT. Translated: CASRRTSSTGELFF.

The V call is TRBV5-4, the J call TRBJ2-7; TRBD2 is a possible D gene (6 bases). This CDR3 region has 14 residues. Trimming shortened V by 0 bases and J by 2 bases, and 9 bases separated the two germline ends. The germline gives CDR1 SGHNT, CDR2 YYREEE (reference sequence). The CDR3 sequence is CASSLGTGAYEQYF. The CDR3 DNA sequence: TGTGCCAGCAGCTTGGGTACGGGAGCCTACGAGCAGTACTTC.

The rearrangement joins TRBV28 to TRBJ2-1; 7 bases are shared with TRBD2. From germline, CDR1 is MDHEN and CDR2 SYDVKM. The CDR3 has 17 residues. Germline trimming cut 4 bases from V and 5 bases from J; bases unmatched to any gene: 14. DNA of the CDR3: TGTGCCAGCAGTTCAGGGCCCTGGGCGGGAGAGCACAATGAGCAGTTCTTC. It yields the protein CASSSGPWAGEHNEQFF.

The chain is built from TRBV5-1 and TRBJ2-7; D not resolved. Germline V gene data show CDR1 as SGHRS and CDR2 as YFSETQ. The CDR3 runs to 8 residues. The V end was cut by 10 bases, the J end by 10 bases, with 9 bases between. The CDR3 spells CAGPPQYF. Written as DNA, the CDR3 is TGCGCCGGGCCGCCCCAGTACTTC.

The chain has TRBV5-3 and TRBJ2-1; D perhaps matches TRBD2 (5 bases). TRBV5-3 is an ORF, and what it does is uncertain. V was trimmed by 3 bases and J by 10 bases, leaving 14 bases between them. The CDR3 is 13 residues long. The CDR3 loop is CARSCGPGREQFF. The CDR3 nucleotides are TGTGCCAGAAGCTGCGGGCCGGGAAGAGAGCAGTTCTTC.

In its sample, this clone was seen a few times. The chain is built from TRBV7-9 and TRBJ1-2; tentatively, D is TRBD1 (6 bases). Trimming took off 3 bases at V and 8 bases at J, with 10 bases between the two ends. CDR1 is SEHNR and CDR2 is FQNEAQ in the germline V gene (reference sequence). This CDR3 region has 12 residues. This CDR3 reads CASSLGARGYTF. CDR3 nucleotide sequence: TGTGCCAGCAGCTTGGGGGCGAGGGGCTACACCTTC. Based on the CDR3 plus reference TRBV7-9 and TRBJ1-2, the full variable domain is DTGVSQNPRHKITKRGQNVTFRCDPISEHNRLYWYRQTLGQGPEFLTYFQNEAQLEKSRLLSDRFSAERPKGSFSTLEIQRTEQGDSAMYLCASSLGARGYTFGSGTRLTVV.

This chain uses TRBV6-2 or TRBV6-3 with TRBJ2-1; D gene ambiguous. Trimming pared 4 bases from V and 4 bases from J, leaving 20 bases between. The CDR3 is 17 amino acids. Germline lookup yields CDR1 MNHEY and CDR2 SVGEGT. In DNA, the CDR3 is TGTGCCAGCAGTTCGGCAAATCGACACGCGCTATACAATGAGCAGTTCTTC. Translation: CASSSANRHALYNEQFF.

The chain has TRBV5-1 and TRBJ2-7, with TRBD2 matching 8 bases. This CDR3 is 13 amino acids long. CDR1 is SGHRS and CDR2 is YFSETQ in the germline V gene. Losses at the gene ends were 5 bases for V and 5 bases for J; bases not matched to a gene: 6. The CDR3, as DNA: TGCGCCAGCAGGAGACTAGCGAACGACGAGCAGTACTTC. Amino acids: CASRRLANDEQYF.

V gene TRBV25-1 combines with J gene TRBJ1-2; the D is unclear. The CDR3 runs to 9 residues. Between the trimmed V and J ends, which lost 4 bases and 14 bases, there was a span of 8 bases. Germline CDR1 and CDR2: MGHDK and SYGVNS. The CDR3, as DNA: TGTGCCAGCAGTGCTCCTTTGACCTTC. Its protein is CASSAPLTF.

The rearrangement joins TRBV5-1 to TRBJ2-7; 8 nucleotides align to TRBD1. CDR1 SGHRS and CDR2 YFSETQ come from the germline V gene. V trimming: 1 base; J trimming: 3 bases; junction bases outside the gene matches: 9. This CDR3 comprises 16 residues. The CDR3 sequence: CASSLFWDRPNYEQYF. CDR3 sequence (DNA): TGCGCCAGCAGCTTGTTTTGGGACAGGCCCAACTACGAGCAGTACTTC. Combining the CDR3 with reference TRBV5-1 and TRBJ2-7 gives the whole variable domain KAGVTQTPRYLIKTRGQQVTLSCSPISGHRSVSWYQQTPGQGLQFLFEYFSETQRNKGNFPGRFSGRQFSNSRSEMNVSTLELGDSALYLCASSLFWDRPNYEQYFGPGTRLTVT.

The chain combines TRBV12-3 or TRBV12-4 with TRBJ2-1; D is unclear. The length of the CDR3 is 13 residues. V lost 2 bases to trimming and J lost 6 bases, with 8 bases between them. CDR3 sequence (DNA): TGTGCCAGCAGTTTATCGGTCTTCAATGAGCAGTTCTTC. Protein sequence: CASSLSVFNEQFF.